These 14 T cell receptor beta chains were all obtained from the same sample, sequenced in a study of control samples from healthy donors and cancer patients. Assay used: immunoSEQ multiplex PCR; TCRdb lists only in-frame clones, some missing. The repertoire holds some 130,000 clones, with approximately 94% as singletons. Sequenced sample: blood. Receptors were obtained from a man aged 30-40 years in good health.

Only one count was recorded for this clone. The chain is built from TRBV27 and TRBJ1-4; D is ambiguous. Germline V lookup: CDR1 MNHEY, CDR2 SMNVEV (reference sequence). The CDR3 is 11 amino acids. Trimming removed 3 bases at V and 8 bases at J, with 4 bases between. The CDR3 spells CASSFGEKLFF. CDR3 DNA sequence: TGTGCCAGCAGTTTCGGCGAAAAACTGTTTTTT.

The V and J genes are TRBV6-6 and TRBJ1-1, with D tentatively TRBD1 (5 bases). Trimming took 6 bases from V and 2 from J, leaving 10 bases between them. CDR1 is MNHNY and CDR2 is SVGAGI in the germline V gene (reference sequence). The CDR3 sequence is 13 residues long. CDR3 bases: TGTGCCAGCAGCCGGGACTTTAACACTGAAGCTTTCTTT. It codes for CASSRDFNTEAFF.

This clone has a single count. This sequence joins TRBV6-1 and TRBJ1-2; the D is unclear. The V gene's germline CDR1 is MNHNS and CDR2 SASEGT. V shed 3 bases and J shed 5 bases, with 1 base lying between them. The CDR3 sequence is 10 residues long. Here the CDR3 DNA reads TGTGCCAGCAGTGAGTATGGCTACACCTTC. Protein sequence: CASSEYGYTF.

This chain links TRBV28 with TRBJ1-1, with 8 bases fitting TRBD1. Germline V gives CDR1 MDHEN, CDR2 SYDVKM. J gave up 11 bases and V 5 bases, and 13 bases lay outside the gene matches. This CDR3 contains 14 residues. CDR3 sequence reads: CASSTLRTGRSAFF. DNA of the CDR3: TGTGCCAGCAGTACCCTGAGGACAGGGCGGTCGGCTTTCTTT.

V gene TRBV29-1 combines with J gene TRBJ1-1; the match to TRBD1 covers 9 bases. With V trimmed by 4 bases and J by 1 base, 4 bases remained unmatched. The CDR3 loop spans 14 amino acids. Germline CDR1 reads SQVTM; CDR2 reads ANQGSEA. The CDR3 spells CSVVDRGKNTEAFF. The DNA for the CDR3 is TGCAGCGTTGTGGACAGGGGCAAGAACACTGAAGCTTTCTTT.

This chain joins TRBV27 and TRBJ2-5; tentatively, D is TRBD2 (5 bases). The germline V gene has CDR1 MNHEY and CDR2 SMNVEV (reference sequence). This CDR3 spans 11 amino acids. The germline V and J ends were trimmed by 5 bases and 7 bases, with 8 bases remaining between them. The CDR3 sequence is CASSLAGTQYF. The CDR3 coding sequence is TGTGCCAGCAGTCTGGCGGGGACCCAGTACTTC.

The rearrangement uses TRBV19 and TRBJ2-7; TRBD1 matches at 7 bases. CDR3 size: 13 residues. V was clipped by 8 bases and J by 2 bases; unmatched bases: 6. Germline CDR1 and CDR2: LNHDA and SQIVND (reference sequence). CDR3 protein: CASGAGGTYEQYF. The CDR3 coding sequence is TGTGCCAGTGGGGCAGGGGGAACCTACGAGCAGTACTTC.

This clone occurred once. This rearrangement joins TRBV6-2 or TRBV6-3 to TRBJ1-4; TRBD1 agrees at 11 bases. This CDR3 spans 15 amino acids. The germline gives CDR1 MNHEY, CDR2 SVGEGT. V was clipped by 5 bases and J by 7 bases; unmatched bases: 6. In DNA, the CDR3 is TGTGCCAGCAGTACGCCCGGGACAGGGGGTGAAAAACTGTTTTTT. The encoded protein is CASSTPGTGGEKLFF.

The chain is built from TRBV14 and TRBJ2-5; TRBD1 or TRBD2 may be the D gene (5 bases each). The CDR3 is 15 residues long. The ends were cut back, 1 base at V and 5 bases at J, with 14 bases in the middle. CDR1 and CDR2 from the germline V gene are SGHDN and FVKESK. In nucleotides, the CDR3 is TGTGCCAGCAGCCAAGGCGCCGGGGCATGGGAGACCCAGTACTTC. Its protein product is CASSQGAGAWETQYF.

This sequence joins TRBV12-3 or TRBV12-4 and TRBJ1-1; D gene unclear. The CDR3 loop spans 13 amino acids. Trimming left V 5 bases short and J 3 bases short, with 10 bases between. The CDR3 is CASSHRLDTEAFF. The CDR3 bases are TGTGCCAGCAGTCATAGACTTGACACTGAAGCTTTCTTT.

This clone was recorded once. The chain links TRBV6-5 to TRBJ1-3; 9 bases are a match to TRBD1. The CDR3 spans 15 residues. Germline lookup yields CDR1 MNHEY and CDR2 SVGAGI. The V gene end was trimmed by 6 bases and the J gene end by 4 bases; junction bases not matched to a gene: 7. The CDR3 nucleotides read TGTGCCAGCAGACCCGGACAGGGGAAAGGAAACACCATATATTTT. Amino acids: CASRPGQGKGNTIYF.

The chain joins TRBV28 to TRBJ2-4; 8 positions match TRBD1. The CDR3 is 15 residues long. Germline values: CDR1 MDHEN, CDR2 SYDVKM. V dropped 6 bases and J dropped 3; count of bases not matched to a gene: 7. CDR3 region: CASRSGGTGKNIQYF. CDR3 bases: TGTGCCAGCAGATCTGGGGGGACAGGCAAAAACATTCAGTACTTC.

This clone was observed a single time. This sequence joins TRBV5-4 and TRBJ1-3; D not certain. The length of the CDR3 is 13 residues. The germline CDR1 and CDR2 sequences are SGHNT and YYREEE (reference sequence). Trimming cost V 0 bases and J 4 bases, with 5 bases left between them. CDR3 in amino acids: CASSLGRGNTIYF. CDR3 sequence (DNA): TGTGCCAGCAGCTTGGGACGGGGAAACACCATATATTTT.

In nucleotides, the CDR3 is TGTGCCAGCAGCTTGGGCATCGATCAGCCCCAGCATTTT. Its protein product is CASSLGIDQPQHF. The J gene is TRBJ1-5, the V gene TRBV5-6; unclear D gene. V was trimmed by 0 bases and J by 5 bases, leaving 6 bases between them. The CDR3 sequence is 13 residues long. CDR1 and CDR2 (germline): SGHDT, YYEEEE.